This T cell receptor beta chain was recovered during a study of blood T cell repertoires in COVID-19. About the study: The United States, Italy and Spain were the sources of the acute and convalescent COVID-19 samples. In each case, the material was cDNA or gDNA derived from T cells, B-cell-depleted T cells, or PBMCs.

Original handling: Reference gene primer amplification gave nucleated cell count estimates. Here immunoSEQ multiplex PCR was the method, and the copy in TCRdb shows in-frame clones only, minus some. Clone size and V and J calls were adopted from that table, with D and trimming inferred from the DNA. The sample holds about 130,000 clones; about 90% are singletons and the top ten take less than 4.5%. Germline V gives CDR1 MGHRA, CDR2 YSYEKL. V lost 2 bases, J lost 5 bases, and 16 bases lay in between. The CDR3 is 15 amino acids. V is TRBV4-1 and J is TRBJ2-7; possible D gene TRBD1, 6 bases. Sequencing was performed on peripheral blood. The sequence came from a woman in her fifties or sixties with acute or convalescent COVID-19. CDR3 loop: CASSQPGTQGNEQYV. CDR3 nucleotides: TGCGCCAGCAGCCAACCGGGGACCCAGGGGAACGAGCAGTACGTC.